One and the same sample provided the 13 T cell receptor beta chains below, sequenced in a study of control samples from healthy donors and cancer patients. Sequenced by immunoSEQ multiplex PCR; TCRdb stores in-frame clones only, minus some. The repertoire holds over 110,000 clones, with approximately 91% as singletons. Input material: blood. The receptors derive from a woman aged 25 to 39 in good health.

V usage is TRBV25-1 and J usage is TRBJ2-7; possible D gene TRBD2, 5 bases. The V gene's germline CDR1 is MGHDK and CDR2 SYGVNS. The CDR3 has 14 amino acids. Trimming pared 5 bases from V and 2 bases from J, leaving 13 bases between. The CDR3 sequence is CASSPYTGTYEQYF. The CDR3 DNA follows: TGTGCCAGCAGTCCCTATACGGGGACCTACGAGCAGTACTTC.

This rearrangement joins TRBV19 to TRBJ1-5; 9 bases map to TRBD1. J lost 5 bases, V lost 4 bases, and 3 bases had no gene match. This CDR3 contains 14 residues. Germline CDR1 reads LNHDA; CDR2 reads SQIVND (reference sequence). The CDR3 nucleotides are TGTGCCAGTAGTACCGGGGACAGGGATCAGCCCCAGCATTTT. It codes for CASSTGDRDQPQHF. The full variable domain, rest sourced from reference TRBV19 and TRBJ1-5, is DGGITQSPKYLFRKEGQNVTLSCEQNLNHDAMYWYRQDPGQGLRLIYYSQIVNDFQKGDIAEGYSVSREKKESFPLTVTSAQKNPTAFYLCASSTGDRDQPQHFGDGTRLSIL.

This chain uses TRBV9 with TRBJ2-5; D gene ambiguous. Germline CDR1 is SGDLS and CDR2 is YYNGEE. The CDR3 is made up of 12 amino acids. V was shortened by 3 bases and J by 5 bases, with 8 bases between the two germline ends. The CDR3 protein is CASSASGETQYF. CDR3 bases: TGTGCCAGCAGCGCCTCCGGGGAGACCCAGTACTTC.

As DNA, the CDR3 is TGTGCCAGCGCCTCAGGGGGCGCGGGTAATGAAAAACTGTTTTTT. Its translation is CASASGGAGNEKLFF. V gene TRBV27 combines with J gene TRBJ1-4; 8 nucleotides agree with TRBD1. The CDR3 consists of 15 residues. Trimming at V came to 8 bases and at J to 4 bases, leaving 9 bases not matched to a gene. Germline V gives CDR1 MNHEY, CDR2 SMNVEV (reference sequence).

The V gene is TRBV20-1, the J gene TRBJ1-1; D is ambiguous. Germline V lookup: CDR1 DFQATT, CDR2 SNEGSKA (reference sequence). V was cut by 3 bases and J by 3 bases, with 5 bases left in between. This CDR3 is built from 11 residues. For the CDR3, the DNA is TGCAGTGCTAGGGGCCACACTGAAGCTTTCTTT. Protein product: CSARGHTEAFF.

The rearrangement uses TRBV28 and TRBJ2-4; 7 bases align to TRBD1. Trimming removed 6 bases from V and 10 bases from J; junction bases left unmatched: 9. This CDR3 has 13 amino acids. CDR1 MDHEN and CDR2 SYDVKM come from the germline V gene. The CDR3 nucleotides read TGTGCCAGCAGATCCGACAGGGCAGGGATTCAGTACTTC. Translated: CASRSDRAGIQYF.

This chain links TRBV9 with TRBJ1-4; the match to TRBD1 covers 8 bases. V lost 4 bases to trimming and J lost 5 bases; unmatched junction nucleotides: 22. Germline-derived CDR1 and CDR2 are SGDLS and YYNGEE. The CDR3 extends over 20 amino acids. CDR3 region: CASSNPNSRGTGNVNEKLFF. CDR3 nucleotides: TGTGCCAGCAGCAATCCTAACTCTCGGGGGACAGGAAATGTAAATGAAAAACTGTTTTTT.

J is TRBJ2-7 and V is TRBV5-1, with 11 bases identical to TRBD1. The CDR3 sequence is 16 residues long. The germline CDR1 and CDR2 sequences are SGHRS and YFSETQ. The J segment lost 4 bases and the V segment lost 4 bases, leaving 10 bases of the junction unmatched. Here the CDR3 reads CASSIQPGQGDYEQYF. CDR3 sequence (DNA): TGCGCCAGCAGCATCCAACCGGGACAGGGGGATTACGAGCAGTACTTC.

The genes are TRBV6-5 and TRBJ2-7, with D perhaps TRBD1 (6 bases). The V end lost 1 base, the J end lost 6 bases, and 16 bases lay between the germline ends. The CDR3 covers 15 residues. The germline CDR1 and CDR2 sequences are MNHEY and SVGAGI. CDR3 protein: CASSYFRDTESEQYF. The CDR3 bases are TGTGCCAGCAGTTACTTTCGGGACACCGAATCCGAGCAGTACTTC.

This clone was found a few times. The V gene is TRBV4-2, the J gene TRBJ1-5; D not certain. This CDR3 is 16 amino acids long. V shed 0 bases and J shed 0 bases, with 9 bases lying between them. From germline, CDR1 is LGHNA and CDR2 YNFKEQ. The chain's CDR3 is CASSQERVNSNQPQHF. DNA for the CDR3: TGTGCCAGCAGCCAAGAGAGAGTGAATAGCAATCAGCCCCAGCATTTT.

The chain joins TRBV5-1 to TRBJ2-7; tentatively, D is TRBD1 (5 bases). Germline CDR1 and CDR2: SGHRS and YFSETQ. The CDR3 has 13 residues. Trimming removed 0 bases at V and 5 bases at J, with 9 bases between. CDR3 DNA: TGCGCCAGCAGCTTGGAGGGGTTAGACGAGCAGTACTTC. Amino acid sequence: CASSLEGLDEQYF.

The V gene is TRBV15, the J gene TRBJ1-2, with D possibly matching TRBD1 (6 bases). Trimming stripped 3 bases from V and 2 bases from J, with 16 bases between. Germline values: CDR1 LNHNV, CDR2 YYDKDF (reference sequence). This CDR3 has 16 amino acids. The CDR3 DNA is TGTGCCACCAGCAGGCGACAGGCCACCCTAAACTATGGCTACACCTTC. Translation gives CATSRRQATLNYGYTF.

The chain employs TRBV9 and TRBJ1-2; no clear D gene. CDR3 length: 14 amino acids. In germline, CDR1 is SGDLS, CDR2 YYNGEE. Trimming cost V 3 bases and J 8 bases, with 17 bases left between them. For the CDR3, the DNA is TGTGCCAGCAGCGAGGCCGTCCACTTGGGGGGCTACACCTTC. Amino acids: CASSEAVHLGGYTF.